Given below is one T cell receptor beta chain in context. The antigen is undetermined. These data are taken from a study of beta chain features in type 1 diabetes. As every portion of the isolated RNA was reverse transcribed, the sequencing read expressed TCRB transcripts. Data came from immunoSEQ multiplex PCR; TCRdb stores just in-frame clones and leaves some out. This table holds more than 250,000 clones, over 20% found once. Notes on the study in general: TCRB CDR3s were moderately but significantly shorter in Type 1 diabetes patients in all four CD4+ subsets.

Losses at the gene ends were 4 bases for V and 10 bases for J; bases not matched to a gene: 5. CDR3 length equals 13 residues. Germline V gives CDR1 SGDLS, CDR2 YYNGEE. The source is a woman in her thirties or forties with type 1 diabetes. Input material: naive CD4+ T cells from blood. V usage is TRBV9 and J usage is TRBJ1-6; 7 bases fit TRBD1. The CDR3 sequence: CASSTTGVSPLHF. The CDR3 DNA is TGTGCCAGCAGCACCACAGGGGTCTCACCCCTCCACTTT. The variable domain in full, with the rest retrieved from reference TRBV9 and TRBJ1-6, is DSGVTQTPKHLITATGQRVTLRCSPRSGDLSVYWYQQSLDQGLQFLIQYYNGEERAKGNILERFSAQQFPDLHSELNLSSLELGDSALYFCASSTTGVSPLHFGNGTRLTVT.